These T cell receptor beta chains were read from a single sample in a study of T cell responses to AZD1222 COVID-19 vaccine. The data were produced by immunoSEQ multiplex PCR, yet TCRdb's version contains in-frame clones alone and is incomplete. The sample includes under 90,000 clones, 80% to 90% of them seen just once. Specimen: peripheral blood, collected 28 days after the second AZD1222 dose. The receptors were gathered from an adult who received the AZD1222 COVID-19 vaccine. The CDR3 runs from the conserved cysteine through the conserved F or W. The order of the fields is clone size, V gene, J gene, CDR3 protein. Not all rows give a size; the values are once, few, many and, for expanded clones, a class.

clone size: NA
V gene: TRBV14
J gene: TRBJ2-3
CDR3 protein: CASSQDQGDTQYF

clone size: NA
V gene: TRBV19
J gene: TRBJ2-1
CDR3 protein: CASSGRGPGGNEQFF

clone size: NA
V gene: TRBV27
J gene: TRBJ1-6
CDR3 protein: CASSLAPPGGSYNSPLHF

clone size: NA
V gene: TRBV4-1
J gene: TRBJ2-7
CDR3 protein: CASSQEDRGLAYEQYF

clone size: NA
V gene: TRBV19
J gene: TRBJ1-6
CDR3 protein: CASSMSGVGANSPLHF

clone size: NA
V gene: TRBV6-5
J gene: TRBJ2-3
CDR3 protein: CASTSGGLSTDTQYF

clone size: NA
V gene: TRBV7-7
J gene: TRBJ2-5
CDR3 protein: CASSLGGITEETQYF

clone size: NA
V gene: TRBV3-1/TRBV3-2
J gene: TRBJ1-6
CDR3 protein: CASSQDPAGANSPLHF

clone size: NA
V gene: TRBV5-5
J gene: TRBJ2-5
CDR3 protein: CASKFLAGLQETQYF

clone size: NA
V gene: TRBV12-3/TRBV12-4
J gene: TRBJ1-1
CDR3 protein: CASRVPGQLEAFF

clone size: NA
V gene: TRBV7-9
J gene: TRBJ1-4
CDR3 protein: CASSPGEKPTNEKLFF

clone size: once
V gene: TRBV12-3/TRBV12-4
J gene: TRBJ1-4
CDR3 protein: CASSFFSGEKLFF

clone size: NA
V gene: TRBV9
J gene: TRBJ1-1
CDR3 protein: CASSDGSGYTEAFF

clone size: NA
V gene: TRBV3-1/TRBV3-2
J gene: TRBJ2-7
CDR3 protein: CASSQTNSYEQYF

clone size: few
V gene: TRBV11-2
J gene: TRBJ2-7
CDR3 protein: CASSLVGTGPGEQYF

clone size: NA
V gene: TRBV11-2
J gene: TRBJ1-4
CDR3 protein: CASSLGQGLYEKLFF

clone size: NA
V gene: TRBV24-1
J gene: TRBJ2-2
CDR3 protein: CATRHPGTGTTGELFF

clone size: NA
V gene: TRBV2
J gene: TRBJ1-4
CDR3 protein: CASSTGTENEKLFF

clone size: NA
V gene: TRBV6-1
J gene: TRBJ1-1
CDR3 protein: CASSGPLQGMDTEAFF

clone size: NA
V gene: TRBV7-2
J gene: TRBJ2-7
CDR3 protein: CASSLDEGIEQYF

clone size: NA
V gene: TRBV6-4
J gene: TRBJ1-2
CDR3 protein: CASSPGPGRNYGYTF

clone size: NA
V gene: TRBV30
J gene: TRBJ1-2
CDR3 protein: CAWSERGRHYTF

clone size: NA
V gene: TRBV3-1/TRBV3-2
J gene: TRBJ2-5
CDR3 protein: CASSQATTGKETQYF

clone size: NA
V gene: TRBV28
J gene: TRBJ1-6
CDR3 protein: CASSSRQGSNSPLHF

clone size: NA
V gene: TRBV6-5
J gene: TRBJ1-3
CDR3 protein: CASSPSLRHTIYF

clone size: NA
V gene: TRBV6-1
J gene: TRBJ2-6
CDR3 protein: CASSEGPGAGANVLTF

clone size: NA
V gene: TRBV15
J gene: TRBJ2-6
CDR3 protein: CATSRGSGANVLTF

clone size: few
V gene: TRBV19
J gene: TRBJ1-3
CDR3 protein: CASGYKGYSGNTIYF

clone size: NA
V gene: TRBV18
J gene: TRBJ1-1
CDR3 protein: CASSPSVVGGGGAGAFF

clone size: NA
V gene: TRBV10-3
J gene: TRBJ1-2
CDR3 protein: CAISDFEQGNGYTF

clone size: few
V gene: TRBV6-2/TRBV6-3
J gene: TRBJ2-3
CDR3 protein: CASSRRLAFTDTQYF

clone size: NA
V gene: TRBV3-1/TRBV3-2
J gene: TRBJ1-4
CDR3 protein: CASSQAATNEKLFF

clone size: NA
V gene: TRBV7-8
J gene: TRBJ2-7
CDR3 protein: CASRLGGRRGVYEQYF

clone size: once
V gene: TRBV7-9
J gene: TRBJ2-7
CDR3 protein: CASSTSYGAAAYEQYF

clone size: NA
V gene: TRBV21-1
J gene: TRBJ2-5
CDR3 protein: CASSKRPGQETQYF

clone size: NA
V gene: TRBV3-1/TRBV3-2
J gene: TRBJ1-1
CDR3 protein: CASSGGVRTEAFF

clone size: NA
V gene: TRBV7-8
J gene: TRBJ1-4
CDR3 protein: CASSSLQGTNEKLFF

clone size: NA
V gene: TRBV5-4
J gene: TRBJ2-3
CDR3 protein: CASSRDTSTDTQYF